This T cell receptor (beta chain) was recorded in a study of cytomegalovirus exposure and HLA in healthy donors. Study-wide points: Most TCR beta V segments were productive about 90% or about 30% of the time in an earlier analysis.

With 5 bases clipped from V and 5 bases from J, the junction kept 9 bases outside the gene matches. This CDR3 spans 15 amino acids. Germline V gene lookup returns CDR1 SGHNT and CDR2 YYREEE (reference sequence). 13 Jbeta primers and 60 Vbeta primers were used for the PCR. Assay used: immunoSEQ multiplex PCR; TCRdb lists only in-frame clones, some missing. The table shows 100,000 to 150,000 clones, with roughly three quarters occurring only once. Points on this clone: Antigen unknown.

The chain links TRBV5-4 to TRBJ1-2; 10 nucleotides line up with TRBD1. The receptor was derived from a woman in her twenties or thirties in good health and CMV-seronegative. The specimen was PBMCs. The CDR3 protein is CASRPWTGGGYGYTF. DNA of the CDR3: TGTGCCAGCAGACCGTGGACAGGGGGAGGATATGGCTACACCTTC.